The clone carrying this T cell receptor (beta chain) was found a few times. TCRdb reprocessed the RT-PCR reads via MiXCR and lists one record per CDR3 protein. The data contain roughly 960,000 distinct CDR3 sequences, 18% of them singletons. The data were taken from a study of patients and donors after allogeneic stem cell transplantation. This CDR3 region has 15 residues. V was trimmed by 3 bases and J by 1 base, leaving 12 bases between them. Germline lookup yields CDR1 SGHDN and CDR2 FVKESK. This rearrangement joins TRBV14 to TRBJ1-1, with D unclear. This TCR derives from a human donor who was either an allogeneic HSCT recipient or a stem cell or donor lymphocyte infusion donor (not recorded which). It is not recorded whose cells these are; they may come from a transplant donor. Sequences were obtained from blood, either unsorted or a sorted T cell fraction (not recorded which). The CDR3 is CASSHPKGGNTEAFF. The CDR3 DNA reads TGTGCCAGCAGCCATCCCAAGGGCGGGAACACTGAAGCTTTCTTT.